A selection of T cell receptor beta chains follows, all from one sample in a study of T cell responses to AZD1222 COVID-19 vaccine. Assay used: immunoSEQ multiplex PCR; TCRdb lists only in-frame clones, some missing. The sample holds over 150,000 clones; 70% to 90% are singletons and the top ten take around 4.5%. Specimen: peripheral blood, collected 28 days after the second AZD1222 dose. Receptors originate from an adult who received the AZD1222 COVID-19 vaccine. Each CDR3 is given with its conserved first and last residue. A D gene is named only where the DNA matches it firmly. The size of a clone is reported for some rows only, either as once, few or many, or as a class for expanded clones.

DNA: TGCGCCAGCAGCTTAAGCTCTGTATCATACGAGCAGTACTTC; CDR3: CASSLSSVSYEQYF; size: once; V: TRBV5-1; J: TRBJ2-7; D: .
DNA: TGTGCCAGCAGCATCCTTGGAGGGCAAGAGACCCAGTACTTC; CDR3: CASSILGGQETQYF; size: .; V: TRBV5-6; J: TRBJ2-5; D: .
DNA: TGTGCCAGCAGTTACTCCCAAGGCCTGGGAGGGCCCCAGCATTTT; CDR3: CASSYSQGLGGPQHF; size: .; V: TRBV6-6; J: TRBJ1-5; D: .
DNA: TGCGCCAGCAGCATGTCCGGGACACCGTCTGATCAGCCCCAGCATTTT; CDR3: CASSMSGTPSDQPQHF; size: .; V: TRBV4-1; J: TRBJ1-5; D: .
DNA: TGTGCCAGTAGAAGGGCTCAACCGAACACCGGGGAGCTGTTTTTT; CDR3: CASRRAQPNTGELFF; size: .; V: TRBV19; J: TRBJ2-2; D: .
DNA: TGTGCCACCAGTGACCCGGGACAGGGAGGCACCGGGGAGCTGTTTTTT; CDR3: CATSDPGQGGTGELFF; size: .; V: TRBV24-1; J: TRBJ2-2; D: TRBD1
DNA: TGTGCCAGCAGCCCCCCCCCTGGTCAAGCTTTCTTT; CDR3: CASSPPPGQAFF; size: .; V: TRBV6-6; J: TRBJ1-1; D: .
DNA: TGTGCCAGCAGTTATGTAGGAAGGACCGGGGGGAACACTGAAGCTTTCTTT; CDR3: CASSYVGRTGGNTEAFF; size: .; V: TRBV6-2/TRBV6-3; J: TRBJ1-1; D: .
DNA: TGTGCCAGCAGCTTCGGGGGGGCCGAAGCAGATACGCAGTATTTT; CDR3: CASSFGGAEADTQYF; size: once; V: TRBV5-4; J: TRBJ2-3; D: TRBD2
DNA: TGTGCCAGCAGTTTTTCGGTCGGCACAAATGAAAAACTGTTTTTT; CDR3: CASSFSVGTNEKLFF; size: .; V: TRBV7-9; J: TRBJ1-4; D: .
DNA: TGTGCCAGTACCTGGACAGGGGTGGGTCAGCCCCAGCATTTT; CDR3: CASTWTGVGQPQHF; size: .; V: TRBV19; J: TRBJ1-5; D: TRBD1
DNA: TGTGCCAGCAGCTTAGGGGCCGTATTCGGGCAGTACTTC; CDR3: CASSLGAVFGQYF; size: .; V: TRBV5-8; J: TRBJ2-7; D: .
DNA: TGCGCCAGCAGCGCCCCCGACAGGGCCAACACTGAAGCTTTCTTT; CDR3: CASSAPDRANTEAFF; size: .; V: TRBV5-1; J: TRBJ1-1; D: TRBD1
DNA: TGTGCCAGCAGTTTCCAGAGCAATCAGCCCCAGCATTTT; CDR3: CASSFQSNQPQHF; size: .; V: TRBV27; J: TRBJ1-5; D: .
DNA: TGTGCCAGCAGCCCCGGACCCAGCGGTGGCTACACCTTC; CDR3: CASSPGPSGGYTF; size: .; V: TRBV12-3/TRBV12-4; J: TRBJ1-2; D: .
DNA: TGTGCCAGCAGAAACGACGGGAGCTCCTACGAGCAGTACTTC; CDR3: CASRNDGSSYEQYF; size: few; V: TRBV6-6; J: TRBJ2-7; D: .
DNA: TGCAGTGCTAGTGCCCTGCTAGCGGGGGGGCGGGTGAGCACAGATACGCAGTATTTT; CDR3: CSASALLAGGRVSTDTQYF; size: .; V: TRBV20-1; J: TRBJ2-3; D: TRBD2
DNA: TGTGCCAGTAGTATAGGGGGGGCTGAAGCTTTCTTT; CDR3: CASSIGGAEAFF; size: .; V: TRBV19; J: TRBJ1-1; D: .
DNA: TGTGCCAGTAGTATAGCCGGGGGTTTAGGACAGCCCCAGCATTTT; CDR3: CASSIAGGLGQPQHF; size: .; V: TRBV19; J: TRBJ1-5; D: .
DNA: TGTGCCAGCAGCCCACTCGGCGCGGATCGTAAGCGCGAGCAGTACTTC; CDR3: CASSPLGADRKREQYF; size: .; V: TRBV7-8; J: TRBJ2-7; D: .
DNA: TGTGCCTGGGGACGGACAGGCGGCGGCTACACCTTC; CDR3: CAWGRTGGGYTF; size: once; V: TRBV30; J: TRBJ1-2; D: TRBD1
DNA: TGTGCCAGTAGGGGGACCACAACGGGGACCCAGTACTTC; CDR3: CASRGTTTGTQYF; size: .; V: TRBV19; J: TRBJ2-5; D: .
DNA: TGTGCCAGCAGTCGACAGAATTCACCCCTCCACTTT; CDR3: CASSRQNSPLHF; size: .; V: TRBV3-1/TRBV3-2; J: TRBJ1-6; D: .
DNA: TGTGCCAGCAGCTCCACTAGCGGGGACTACAATGAGCAGTTCTTC; CDR3: CASSSTSGDYNEQFF; size: .; V: TRBV11-2; J: TRBJ2-1; D: TRBD2
DNA: TGTGCCAGCAGTCTACCGGGGACCACTGAAGCTTTCTTT; CDR3: CASSLPGTTEAFF; size: .; V: TRBV6-5; J: TRBJ1-1; D: .
DNA: TGTGCCAGCAGCTTAGATTTGCAGGGCCTACACTACAATGAGCAGTTCTTC; CDR3: CASSLDLQGLHYNEQFF; size: .; V: TRBV7-8; J: TRBJ2-1; D: .
DNA: TGTGCCAGCAGCTCACGGGTGGGCACTGAAGCTTTCTTT; CDR3: CASSSRVGTEAFF; size: .; V: TRBV7-9; J: TRBJ1-1; D: .
DNA: TGTGCCAGCAGTTACGGCGCTGAAGCTTTCTTT; CDR3: CASSYGAEAFF; size: .; V: TRBV6-5; J: TRBJ1-1; D: .
DNA: TGCGCCAGCAGCCAAGATCTTGTAACTAGCGGGGGAACAGATACGCAGTATTTT; CDR3: CASSQDLVTSGGTDTQYF; size: .; V: TRBV4-1; J: TRBJ2-3; D: TRBD2
DNA: TGCGCCAGCAGCCCCAAGCAGAGGATGAACACTGAAGCTTTCTTT; CDR3: CASSPKQRMNTEAFF; size: .; V: TRBV4-3; J: TRBJ1-1; D: .
DNA: TGTGCCAGCAGTCGTGACAGGGAGGAGGGTGAAAAACTGTTTTTT; CDR3: CASSRDREEGEKLFF; size: .; V: TRBV6-5; J: TRBJ1-4; D: TRBD1